These 2 T cell receptor beta chains were sequenced from one sample in a study of stem cell transplantation in POMP-related autoinflammatory disease. Study findings and constraints: In patients with PRAID, every analyzed T-cell subset tended to show lower diversity and higher clonality. In PRAID patients, the number of distinct TRB V-J gene pairings was restricted.

Data came from immunoSEQ multiplex PCR; TCRdb stores just in-frame clones and leaves some out. The table shows 8,000 to 10,000 clones, with approximately 93% occurring only once. Their antigens are not known. Source: CD8+ T cells from PBMCs, taken before stem cell transplantation. The source of these receptors is a human donor with POMP-related autoinflammation and immune dysregulation (PRAID).

The chain joins TRBV5-1 to TRBJ1-2; 12 nucleotides line up with TRBD1. CDR3 length: 17 amino acids. Per germline, CDR1 SGHRS and CDR2 YFSETQ. Unmatched junction bases numbered 9, after V lost 4 bases and J lost 2 bases. DNA for the CDR3: TGCGCCAGCAGCGACACCCCCGGGACAGGGGGCAACTATGGCTACACCTTC. It encodes CASSDTPGTGGNYGYTF.

This sequence joins TRBV7-9 and TRBJ1-4; 7 bases line up with TRBD1. V dropped 5 bases and J dropped 6; count of bases not matched to a gene: 6. This CDR3 spans 14 amino acids. The V gene's germline CDR1 is SEHNR and CDR2 FQNEAQ (reference sequence). The chain's CDR3 is CASSHGQGDEKLFF. In DNA form, the CDR3 reads TGTGCCAGCAGCCACGGGCAGGGGGATGAAAAACTGTTTTTT.